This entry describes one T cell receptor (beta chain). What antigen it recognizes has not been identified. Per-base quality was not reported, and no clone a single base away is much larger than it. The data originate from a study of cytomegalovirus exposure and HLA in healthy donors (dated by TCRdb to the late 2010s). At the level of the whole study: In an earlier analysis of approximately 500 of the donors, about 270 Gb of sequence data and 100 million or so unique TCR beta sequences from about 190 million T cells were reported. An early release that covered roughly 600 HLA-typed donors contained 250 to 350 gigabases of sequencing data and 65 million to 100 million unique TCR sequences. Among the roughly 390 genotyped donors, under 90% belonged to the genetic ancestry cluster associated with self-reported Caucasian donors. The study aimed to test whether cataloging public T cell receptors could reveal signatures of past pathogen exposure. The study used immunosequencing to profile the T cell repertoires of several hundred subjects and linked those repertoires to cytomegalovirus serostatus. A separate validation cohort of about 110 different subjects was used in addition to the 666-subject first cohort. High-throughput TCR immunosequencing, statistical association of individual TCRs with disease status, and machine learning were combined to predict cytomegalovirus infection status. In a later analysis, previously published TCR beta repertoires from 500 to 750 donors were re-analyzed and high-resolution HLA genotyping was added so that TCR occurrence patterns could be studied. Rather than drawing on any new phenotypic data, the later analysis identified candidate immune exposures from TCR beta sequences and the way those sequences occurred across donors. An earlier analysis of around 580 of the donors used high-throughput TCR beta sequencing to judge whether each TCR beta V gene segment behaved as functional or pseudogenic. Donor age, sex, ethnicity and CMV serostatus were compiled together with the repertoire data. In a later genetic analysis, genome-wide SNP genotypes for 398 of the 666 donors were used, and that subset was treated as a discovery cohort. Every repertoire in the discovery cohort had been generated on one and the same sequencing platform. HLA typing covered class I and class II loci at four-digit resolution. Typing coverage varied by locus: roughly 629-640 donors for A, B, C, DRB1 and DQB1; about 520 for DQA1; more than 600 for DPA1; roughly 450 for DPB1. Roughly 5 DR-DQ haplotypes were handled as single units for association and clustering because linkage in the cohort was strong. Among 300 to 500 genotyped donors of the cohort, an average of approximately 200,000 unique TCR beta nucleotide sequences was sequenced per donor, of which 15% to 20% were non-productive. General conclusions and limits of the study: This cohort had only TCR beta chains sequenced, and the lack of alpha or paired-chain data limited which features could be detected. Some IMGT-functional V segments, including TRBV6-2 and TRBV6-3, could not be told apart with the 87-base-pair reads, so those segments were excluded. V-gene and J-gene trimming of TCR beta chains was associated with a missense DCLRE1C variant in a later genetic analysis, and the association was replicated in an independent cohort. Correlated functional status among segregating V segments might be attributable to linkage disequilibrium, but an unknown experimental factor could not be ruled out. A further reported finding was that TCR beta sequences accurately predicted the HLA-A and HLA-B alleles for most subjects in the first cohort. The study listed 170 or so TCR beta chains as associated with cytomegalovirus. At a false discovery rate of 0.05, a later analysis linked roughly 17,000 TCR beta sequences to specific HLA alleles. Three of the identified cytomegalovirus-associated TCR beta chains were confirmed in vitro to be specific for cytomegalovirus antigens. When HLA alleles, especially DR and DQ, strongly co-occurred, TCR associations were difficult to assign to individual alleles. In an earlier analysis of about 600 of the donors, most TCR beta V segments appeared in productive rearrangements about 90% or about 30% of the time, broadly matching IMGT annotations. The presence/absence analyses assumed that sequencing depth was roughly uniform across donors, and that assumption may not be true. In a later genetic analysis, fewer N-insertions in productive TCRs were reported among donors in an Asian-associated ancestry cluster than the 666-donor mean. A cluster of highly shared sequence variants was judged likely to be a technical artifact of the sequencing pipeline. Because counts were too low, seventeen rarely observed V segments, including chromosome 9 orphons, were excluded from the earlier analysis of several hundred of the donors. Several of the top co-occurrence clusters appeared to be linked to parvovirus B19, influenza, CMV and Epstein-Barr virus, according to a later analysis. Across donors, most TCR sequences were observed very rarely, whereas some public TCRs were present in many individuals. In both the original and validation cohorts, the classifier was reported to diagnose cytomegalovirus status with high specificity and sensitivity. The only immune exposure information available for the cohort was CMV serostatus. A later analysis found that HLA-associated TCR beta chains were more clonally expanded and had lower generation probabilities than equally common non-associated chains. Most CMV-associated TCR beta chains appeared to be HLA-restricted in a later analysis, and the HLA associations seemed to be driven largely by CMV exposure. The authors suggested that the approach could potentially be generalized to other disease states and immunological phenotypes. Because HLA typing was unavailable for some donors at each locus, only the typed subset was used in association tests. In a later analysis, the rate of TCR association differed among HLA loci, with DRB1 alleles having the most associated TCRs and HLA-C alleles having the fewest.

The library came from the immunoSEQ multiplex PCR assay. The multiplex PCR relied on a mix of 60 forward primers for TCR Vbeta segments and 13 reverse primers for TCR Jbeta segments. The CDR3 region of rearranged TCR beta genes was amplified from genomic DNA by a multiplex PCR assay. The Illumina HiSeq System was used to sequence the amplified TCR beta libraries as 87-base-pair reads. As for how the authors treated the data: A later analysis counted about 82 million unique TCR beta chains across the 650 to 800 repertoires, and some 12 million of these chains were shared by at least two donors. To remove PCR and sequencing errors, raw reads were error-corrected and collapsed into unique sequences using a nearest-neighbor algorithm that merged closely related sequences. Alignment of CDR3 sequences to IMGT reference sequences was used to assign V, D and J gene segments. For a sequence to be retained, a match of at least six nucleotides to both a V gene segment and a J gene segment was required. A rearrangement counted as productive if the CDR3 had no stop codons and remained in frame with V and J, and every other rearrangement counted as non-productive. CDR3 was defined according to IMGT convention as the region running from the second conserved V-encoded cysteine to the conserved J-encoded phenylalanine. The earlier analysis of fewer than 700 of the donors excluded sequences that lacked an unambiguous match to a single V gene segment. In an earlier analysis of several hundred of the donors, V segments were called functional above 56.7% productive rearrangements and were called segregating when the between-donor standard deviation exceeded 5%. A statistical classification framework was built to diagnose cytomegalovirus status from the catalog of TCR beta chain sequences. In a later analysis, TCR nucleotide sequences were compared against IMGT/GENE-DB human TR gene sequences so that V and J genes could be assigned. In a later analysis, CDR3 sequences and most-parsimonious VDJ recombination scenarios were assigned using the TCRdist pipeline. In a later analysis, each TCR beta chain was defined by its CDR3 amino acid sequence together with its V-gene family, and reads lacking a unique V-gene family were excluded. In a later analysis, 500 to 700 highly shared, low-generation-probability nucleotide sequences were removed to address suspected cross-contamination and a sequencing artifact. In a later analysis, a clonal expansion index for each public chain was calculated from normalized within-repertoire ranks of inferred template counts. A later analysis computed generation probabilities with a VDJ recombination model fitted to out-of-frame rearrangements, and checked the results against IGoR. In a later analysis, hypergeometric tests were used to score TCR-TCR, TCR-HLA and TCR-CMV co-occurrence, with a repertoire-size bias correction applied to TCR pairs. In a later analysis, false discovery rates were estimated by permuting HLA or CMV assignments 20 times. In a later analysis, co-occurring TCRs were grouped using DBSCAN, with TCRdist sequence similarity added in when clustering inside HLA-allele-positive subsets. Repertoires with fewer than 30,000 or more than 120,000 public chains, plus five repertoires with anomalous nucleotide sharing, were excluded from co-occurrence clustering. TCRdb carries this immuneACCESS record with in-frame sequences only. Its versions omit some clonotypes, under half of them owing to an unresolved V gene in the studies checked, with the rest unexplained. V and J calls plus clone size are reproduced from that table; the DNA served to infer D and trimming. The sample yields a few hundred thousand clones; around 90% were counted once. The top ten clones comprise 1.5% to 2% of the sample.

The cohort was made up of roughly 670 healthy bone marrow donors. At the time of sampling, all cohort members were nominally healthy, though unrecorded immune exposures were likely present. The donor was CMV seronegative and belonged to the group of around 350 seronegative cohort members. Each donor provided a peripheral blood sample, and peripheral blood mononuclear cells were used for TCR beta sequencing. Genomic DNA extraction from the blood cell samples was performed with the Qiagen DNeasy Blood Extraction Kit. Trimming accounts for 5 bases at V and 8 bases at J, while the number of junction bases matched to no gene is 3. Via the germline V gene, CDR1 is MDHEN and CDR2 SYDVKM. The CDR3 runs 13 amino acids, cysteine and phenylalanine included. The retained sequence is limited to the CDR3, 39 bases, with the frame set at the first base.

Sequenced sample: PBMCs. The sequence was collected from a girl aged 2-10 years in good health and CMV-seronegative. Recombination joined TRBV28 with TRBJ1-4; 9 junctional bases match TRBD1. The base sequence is TGTGCCAGCAGTGACAGGGGGGCCGAAAAACTGTTTTTT. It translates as CASSDRGAEKLFF.